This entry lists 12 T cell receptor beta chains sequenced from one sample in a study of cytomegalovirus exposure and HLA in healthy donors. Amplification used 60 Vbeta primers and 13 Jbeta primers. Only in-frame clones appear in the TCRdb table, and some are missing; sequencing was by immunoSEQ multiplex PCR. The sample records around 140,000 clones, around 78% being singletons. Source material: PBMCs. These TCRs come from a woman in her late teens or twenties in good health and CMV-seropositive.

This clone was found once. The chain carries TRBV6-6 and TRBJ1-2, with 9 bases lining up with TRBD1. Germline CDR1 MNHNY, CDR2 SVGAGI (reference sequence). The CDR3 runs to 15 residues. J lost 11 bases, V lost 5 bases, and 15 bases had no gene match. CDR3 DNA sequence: TGTGCCAGCAGTGCCATTGCAACAGGGGGCATACTTTACACCTTC. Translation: CASSAIATGGILYTF.

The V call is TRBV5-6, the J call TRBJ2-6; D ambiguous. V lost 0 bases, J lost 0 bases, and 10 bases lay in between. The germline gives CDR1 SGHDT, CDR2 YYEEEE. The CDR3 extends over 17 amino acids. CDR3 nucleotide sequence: TGTGCCAGCAGCTTGGCTCCTTCGGGCTCTGGGGCCAACGTCCTGACTTTC. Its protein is CASSLAPSGSGANVLTF.

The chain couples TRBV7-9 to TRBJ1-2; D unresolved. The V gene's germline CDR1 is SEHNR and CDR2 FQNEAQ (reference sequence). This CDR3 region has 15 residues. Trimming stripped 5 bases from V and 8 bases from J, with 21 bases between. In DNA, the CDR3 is TGTGCCAGCAGCATACTTCGCGGGGAGGAAGGAGGCTACACCTTC. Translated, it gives CASSILRGEEGGYTF.

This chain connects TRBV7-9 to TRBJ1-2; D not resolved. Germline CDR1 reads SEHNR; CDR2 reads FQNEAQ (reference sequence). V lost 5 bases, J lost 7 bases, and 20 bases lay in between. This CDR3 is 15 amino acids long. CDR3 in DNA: TGTGCCAGCAGCCTTCCGGTGGAGGCCGTGGGTGGCTACACCTTC. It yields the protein CASSLPVEAVGGYTF.

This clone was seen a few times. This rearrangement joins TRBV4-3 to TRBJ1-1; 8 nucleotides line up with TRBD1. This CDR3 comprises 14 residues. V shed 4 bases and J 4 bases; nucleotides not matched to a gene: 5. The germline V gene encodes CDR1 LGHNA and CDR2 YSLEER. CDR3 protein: CASSRGQGSTEAFF. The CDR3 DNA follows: TGCGCCAGCAGCCGAGGACAGGGTAGCACTGAAGCTTTCTTT.

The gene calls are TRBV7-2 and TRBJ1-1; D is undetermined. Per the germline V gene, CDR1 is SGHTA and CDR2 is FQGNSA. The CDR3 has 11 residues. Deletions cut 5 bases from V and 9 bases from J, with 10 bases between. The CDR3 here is CASSPRDQAFF. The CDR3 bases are TGTGCCAGCAGCCCTCGGGATCAAGCTTTCTTT.

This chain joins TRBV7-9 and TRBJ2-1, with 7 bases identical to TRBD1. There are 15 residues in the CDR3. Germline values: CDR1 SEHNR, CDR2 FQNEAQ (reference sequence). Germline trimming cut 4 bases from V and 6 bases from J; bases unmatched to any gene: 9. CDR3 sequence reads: CASSWVEGAANEQFF. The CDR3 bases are TGTGCCAGCAGCTGGGTAGAGGGGGCGGCCAATGAGCAGTTCTTC.

In DNA form, the CDR3 reads TGTGCCTGGAGTACTAATAGCAATCAGCCCCAGCATTTT. Its translation: CAWSTNSNQPQHF. The chain carries TRBV30 and TRBJ1-5, with no clear D. The CDR3 is 13 residues long. The germline V gene encodes CDR1 GTSNPN and CDR2 SVGIG (reference sequence). V was shortened by 2 bases and J by 0 bases, with 5 bases between the two germline ends.

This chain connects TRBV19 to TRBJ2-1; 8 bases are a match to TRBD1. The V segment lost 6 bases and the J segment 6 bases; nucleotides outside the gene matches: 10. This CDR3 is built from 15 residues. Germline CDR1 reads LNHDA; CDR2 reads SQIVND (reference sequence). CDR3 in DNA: TGTGCCAGTAGCCACGGACAGGGTTTAAGCAATGAGCAGTTCTTC. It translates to CASSHGQGLSNEQFF.

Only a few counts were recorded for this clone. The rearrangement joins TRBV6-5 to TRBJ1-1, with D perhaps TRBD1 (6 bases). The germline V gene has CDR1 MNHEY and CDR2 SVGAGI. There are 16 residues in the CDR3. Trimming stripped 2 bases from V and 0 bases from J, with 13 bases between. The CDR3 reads CASSYRGGGLNTEAFF. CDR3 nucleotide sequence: TGTGCCAGCAGTTACCGGGGGGGCGGGTTGAACACTGAAGCTTTCTTT.

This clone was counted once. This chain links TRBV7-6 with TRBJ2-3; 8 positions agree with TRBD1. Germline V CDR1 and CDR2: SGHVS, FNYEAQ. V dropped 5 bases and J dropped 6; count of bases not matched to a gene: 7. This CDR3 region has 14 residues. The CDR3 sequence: CASSNGQGRDTQYF. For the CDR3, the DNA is TGTGCCAGCAGCAACGGACAGGGTAGGGATACGCAGTATTTT.

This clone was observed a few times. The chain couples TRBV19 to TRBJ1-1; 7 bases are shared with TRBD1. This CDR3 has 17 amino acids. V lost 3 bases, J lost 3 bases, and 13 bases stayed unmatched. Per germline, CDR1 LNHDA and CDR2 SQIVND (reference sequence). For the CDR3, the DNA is TGTGCCAGTAGTATCCGACAGGGTGGGACGGTAGACACTGAAGCTTTCTTT. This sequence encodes CASSIRQGGTVDTEAFF.